These T cell receptor beta chains were read from a single sample in a study of blood T cell repertoires in COVID-19. Assay used: immunoSEQ multiplex PCR; TCRdb lists only in-frame clones, some missing. The table includes approximately 280,000 clones, about 89% detected once. The specimen sequenced was peripheral blood. The source is a woman aged 55-70 years with acute or convalescent COVID-19. Each CDR3 is given with its conserved first and last residue. A D gene is named only where the DNA matches it firmly.

CDR3,DNA,V,J,D
CASSFSRGTEAFF,TGTGCCAGCTCCTTTAGTCGGGGCACTGAAGCTTTCTTT,TRBV18,TRBJ1-1,NA
CASSSLARGEAFF,TGTGCCAGCAGCTCCCTAGCCCGAGGTGAAGCTTTCTTT,TRBV6-6,TRBJ1-1,NA
CASSIWTGAPGELFF,TGTGCCAGTAGTATCTGGACAGGGGCCCCCGGGGAGCTGTTTTTT,TRBV19,TRBJ2-2,TRBD1
CASSVTGPSQPQHF,TGTGCCAGTAGTGTCACAGGGCCTAGTCAGCCCCAGCATTTT,TRBV19,TRBJ1-5,NA
CASTPRQGGLYGYTF,TGTGCCAGCACCCCGAGACAGGGGGGTCTTTATGGCTACACCTTC,TRBV6-2/TRBV6-3,TRBJ1-2,TRBD1
CASSLGVAGSDTQYF,TGTGCCAGCAGCTTAGGAGTAGCGGGGTCAGATACGCAGTATTTT,TRBV7-3,TRBJ2-3,TRBD2
CASSSWTGKGETQYF,TGCGCCAGCAGCTCCTGGACAGGGAAAGGAGAGACCCAGTACTTC,TRBV5-1,TRBJ2-5,TRBD1
CAWATSNEQFF,TGTGCCTGGGCGACTAGCAATGAGCAGTTCTTC,TRBV30,TRBJ2-1,NA
CASSAQGSYEQYF,TGTGCCAGCAGTGCCCAGGGGAGCTACGAGCAGTACTTC,TRBV28,TRBJ2-7,NA
CASSPGTGVTDTQYF,TGTGCCAGCAGCCCCGGGACAGGGGTGACAGATACGCAGTATTTT,TRBV5-4,TRBJ2-3,TRBD1
CAISESAGTEAFF,TGTGCCATCAGTGAGTCTGCGGGAACTGAAGCTTTCTTT,TRBV10-3,TRBJ1-1,NA
CASSFIAGGRETQYF,TGTGCCAGCAGCTTTATAGCGGGAGGACGAGAGACCCAGTACTTC,TRBV6-7,TRBJ2-5,TRBD2
CASSLIGRGDTGELFF,TGTGCCAGCAGCCTTATCGGCAGGGGGGACACCGGGGAGCTGTTTTTT,TRBV7-3,TRBJ2-2,NA
CASSSREGPTYNEQFF,TGTGCCAGCAGTTCCCGGGAGGGACCAACCTACAATGAGCAGTTCTTC,TRBV6-5,TRBJ2-1,TRBD2
CASSLISNTEAFF,TGTGCCAGCAGCTTAATATCGAACACTGAAGCTTTCTTT,TRBV7-8,TRBJ1-1,NA
CASSSTGGEAFF,TGTGCCAGCAGCTCGACAGGGGGTGAAGCTTTCTTT,TRBV7-2,TRBJ1-1,TRBD1
CASSDTGHQTNTEAFF,TGTGCCAGCAGCGACACGGGACACCAAACGAACACTGAAGCTTTCTTT,TRBV6-2/TRBV6-3,TRBJ1-1,NA
CASSPLAGGDNEQYF,TGTGCCAGCTCACCATTGGCGGGAGGGGATAACGAGCAGTACTTC,TRBV18,TRBJ2-7,TRBD2
CASSLLYSLYSNQPQHF,TGTGCCAGCAGTTTATTATACAGCCTCTATAGCAATCAGCCCCAGCATTTT,TRBV28,TRBJ1-5,NA
CASSESEVSSSYEQYF,TGCGCCAGCAGTGAGAGTGAGGTCAGTAGCTCCTACGAGCAGTACTTC,TRBV10-1,TRBJ2-7,NA
CASSSQIGQETQYF,TGTGCCAGCAGTTCCCAGATTGGCCAAGAGACCCAGTACTTC,TRBV27,TRBJ2-5,NA
CASSGRGRGSSYEQYF,TGTGCCAGCAGCGGGCGCGGACGGGGGAGCTCCTACGAGCAGTACTTC,TRBV7-2,TRBJ2-7,NA
CASSYSLRDAGDTEAFF,TGTGCCAGCAGTTACTCCCTTCGGGACGCGGGGGACACTGAAGCTTTCTTT,TRBV6-2/TRBV6-3,TRBJ1-1,NA
CASSLGAAGGINEQFF,TGTGCCAGCAGCTTGGGTGCGGCGGGGGGGATCAATGAGCAGTTCTTC,TRBV5-4,TRBJ2-1,TRBD2
CASSEHLREKLFF,TGTGCCAGCAGTGAACATCTCCGGGAAAAACTGTTTTTT,TRBV2,TRBJ1-4,NA
CASRLDRGLYEKLFF,TGTGCCAGCAGACTTGACAGGGGGCTATATGAAAAACTGTTTTTT,TRBV28,TRBJ1-4,TRBD1
CASTTRRGLGTPGSYNEQFF,TGTGCCAGTACCACGCGTCGGGGACTCGGAACCCCCGGATCCTACAATGAGCAGTTCTTC,TRBV19,TRBJ2-1,NA
CASSLTVEDRGTEAFF,TGCGCCAGCAGCCTTACCGTCGAGGACAGGGGCACTGAAGCTTTCTTT,TRBV4-1,TRBJ1-1,TRBD1
CASSLAYYEQYF,TGTGCCAGCAGCTTAGCCTACTACGAGCAGTACTTC,TRBV11-2,TRBJ2-7,NA
CASSKVELPEAFF,TGTGCCAGCAGCAAAGTGGAGCTACCTGAAGCTTTCTTT,TRBV6-2/TRBV6-3,TRBJ1-1,NA
CASSDFGTGNYGYTF,TGTGCCAGCAGTGATTTTGGGACAGGGAACTATGGCTACACCTTC,TRBV6-1,TRBJ1-2,TRBD1
CASSLAGQGASYEQYF,TGCGCCAGCAGCTTGGCCGGACAGGGGGCTTCCTACGAGCAGTACTTC,TRBV5-1,TRBJ2-7,TRBD1
CASSPPSSPQYF,TGTGCCAGCTCACCACCTTCAAGCCCCCAGTACTTC,TRBV18,TRBJ2-5,NA
CASSLDHSWRHYEQYF,TGTGCCAGCAGCTTAGATCATTCGTGGAGGCACTACGAGCAGTACTTC,TRBV7-2,TRBJ2-7,NA
CAISNTLAGERNEQFF,TGTGCCATCAGCAACACCCTAGCGGGAGAAAGGAATGAGCAGTTCTTC,TRBV10-3,TRBJ2-1,TRBD2
CASSLLGTGAGNTIYF,TGTGCCAGCAGTTTATTAGGAACAGGTGCTGGAAACACCATATATTTT,TRBV28,TRBJ1-3,NA
CASRGHQETQYF,TGCGCCAGCAGGGGGCATCAAGAGACCCAGTACTTC,TRBV6-5,TRBJ2-5,TRBD1
CASSLSWEGTEAFF,TGTGCCAGCAGCTTGTCGTGGGAGGGCACTGAAGCTTTCTTT,TRBV5-6,TRBJ1-1,NA
CASSPFLATDTQYF,TGTGCCAGCAGCCCTTTCCTAGCCACAGATACGCAGTATTTT,TRBV3-1/TRBV3-2,TRBJ2-3,NA
CASRLQSGGSHEAFF,TGTGCCAGTAGACTTCAGTCAGGGGGTTCCCATGAAGCTTTCTTT,TRBV19,TRBJ1-1,TRBD1
CASSSTGLAGEETQYF,TGTGCCAGCAGCTCTACGGGACTAGCGGGAGAAGAGACCCAGTACTTC,TRBV28,TRBJ2-5,TRBD2
CASSKVASGGPGELFF,TGTGCCAGCAGCAAAGTAGCTAGCGGGGGTCCCGGGGAGCTGTTTTTT,TRBV21-1,TRBJ2-2,NA